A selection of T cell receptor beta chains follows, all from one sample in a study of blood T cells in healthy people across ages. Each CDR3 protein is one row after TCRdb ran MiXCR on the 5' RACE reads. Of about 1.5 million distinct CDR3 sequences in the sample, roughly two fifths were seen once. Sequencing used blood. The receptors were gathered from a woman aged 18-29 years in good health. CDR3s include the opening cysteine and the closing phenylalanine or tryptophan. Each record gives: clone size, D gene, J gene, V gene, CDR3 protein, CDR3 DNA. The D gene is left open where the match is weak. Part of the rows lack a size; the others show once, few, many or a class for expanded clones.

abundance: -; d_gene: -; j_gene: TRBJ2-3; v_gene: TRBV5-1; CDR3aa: CASSLAPAPSTDTQYF; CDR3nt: TGCGCCAGCAGCTTGGCCCCAGCGCCCAGCACAGATACGCAGTATTTT
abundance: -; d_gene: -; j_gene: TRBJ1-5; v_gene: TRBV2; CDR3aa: CASSEEGLGNQPQHF; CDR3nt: TGTGCCAGCAGTGAGGAGGGTTTGGGCAATCAGCCCCAGCATTTT
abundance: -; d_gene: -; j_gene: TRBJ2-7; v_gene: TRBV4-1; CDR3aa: CASSQAGLMGGPYEQYF; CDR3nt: TGCGCCAGCAGCCAAGCAGGGTTGATGGGAGGTCCCTACGAGCAGTACTTC
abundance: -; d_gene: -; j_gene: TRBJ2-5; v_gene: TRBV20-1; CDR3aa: CSAKGTNQETQYF; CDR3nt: TGCAGTGCTAAAGGGACGAACCAAGAGACCCAGTACTTC
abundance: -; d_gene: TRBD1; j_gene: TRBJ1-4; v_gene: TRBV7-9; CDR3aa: CASSYRQGNNEKLFF; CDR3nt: TGTGCCAGCAGCTACCGACAGGGTAATAATGAAAAACTGTTTTTT
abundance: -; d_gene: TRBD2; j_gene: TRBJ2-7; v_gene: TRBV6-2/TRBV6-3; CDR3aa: CASKTSGTYEQYF; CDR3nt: TGTGCCAGCAAGACTAGCGGGACGTACGAGCAGTACTTC
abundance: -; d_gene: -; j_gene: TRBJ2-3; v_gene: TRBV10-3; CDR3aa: CAISGDSTDTQYF; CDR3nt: TGTGCCATCAGTGGTGACAGCACAGATACGCAGTATTTT
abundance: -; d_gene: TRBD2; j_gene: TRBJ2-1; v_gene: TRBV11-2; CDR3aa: CASSSRGTSVGNEQFF; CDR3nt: TGTGCCAGCAGCTCAAGGGGGACTAGCGTAGGGAATGAGCAGTTCTTC
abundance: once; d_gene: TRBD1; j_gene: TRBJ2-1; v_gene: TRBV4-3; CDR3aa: CASSQEPQGAYNEQFF; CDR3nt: TGCGCCAGCAGCCAAGAGCCACAGGGGGCCTACAATGAGCAGTTCTTC
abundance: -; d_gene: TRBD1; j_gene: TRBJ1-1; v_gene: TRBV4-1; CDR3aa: CASSIRDRANPEAFF; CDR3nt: TGCGCCAGCAGCATCCGGGACAGGGCGAACCCTGAAGCTTTCTTT
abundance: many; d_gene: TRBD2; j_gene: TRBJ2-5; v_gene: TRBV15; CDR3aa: CATSRGLAQETQYF; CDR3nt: TGTGCCACCAGCAGGGGACTAGCACAAGAGACCCAGTACTTC
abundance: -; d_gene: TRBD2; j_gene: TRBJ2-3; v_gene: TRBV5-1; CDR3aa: CASSFEAGGGTDTQYF; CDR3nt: TGCGCCAGCAGCTTTGAAGCGGGGGGGGGCACAGATACGCAGTATTTT
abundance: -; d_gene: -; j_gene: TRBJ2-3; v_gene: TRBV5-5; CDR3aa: CASSLSPGLSSTDTLYF; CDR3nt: TGTGCCAGCAGCTTGAGTCCGGGGCTAAGTAGCACAGATACGCTGTATTTT
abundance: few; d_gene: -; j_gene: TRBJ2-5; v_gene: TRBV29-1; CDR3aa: CSVARRTQYF; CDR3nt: TGCAGCGTCGCACGTCGGACCCAGTACTTC
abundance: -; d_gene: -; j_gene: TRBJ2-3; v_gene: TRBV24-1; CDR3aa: CATSDLAEPSTDTQYF; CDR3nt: TGTGCCACCAGTGACTTAGCGGAACCTAGCACAGATACGCAGTATTTT
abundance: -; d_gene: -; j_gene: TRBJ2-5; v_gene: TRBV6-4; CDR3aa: CASQARETANEQYF; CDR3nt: TGTGCCAGCCAGGCAAGAGAGACAGCGAATGAGCAGTACTTC
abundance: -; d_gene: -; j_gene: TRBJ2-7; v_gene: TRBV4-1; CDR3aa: CASSQGPYPSYEQYF; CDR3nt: TGCGCCAGCAGCCAAGGGCCGTACCCTTCATACGAGCAGTACTTC
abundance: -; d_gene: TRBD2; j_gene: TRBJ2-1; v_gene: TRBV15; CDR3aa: CATSRLGTSEYNEQFF; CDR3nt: TGTGCCACCAGCAGGCTTGGGACTAGCGAATACAATGAGCAGTTCTTC
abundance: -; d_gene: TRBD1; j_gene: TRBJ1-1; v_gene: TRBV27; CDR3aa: CASSSPRQGGTEAFF; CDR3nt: TGTGCCAGCAGTTCCCCTCGACAGGGGGGCACTGAAGCTTTCTTT
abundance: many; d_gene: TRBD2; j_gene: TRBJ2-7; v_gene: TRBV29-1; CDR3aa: CSVETIMGLAGAYEQYF; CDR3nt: TGCAGCGTTGAAACAATTATGGGACTAGCGGGAGCCTACGAGCAGTACTTC
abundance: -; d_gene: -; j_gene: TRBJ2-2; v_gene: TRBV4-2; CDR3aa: CASSQSGANTGELFF; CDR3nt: TGTGCCAGCAGCCAGTCGGGGGCGAACACCGGGGAGCTGTTTTTT
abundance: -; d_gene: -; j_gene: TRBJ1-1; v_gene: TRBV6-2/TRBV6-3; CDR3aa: CASSYWAQNTEAFF; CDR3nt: TGTGCCAGCAGTTACTGGGCTCAGAACACTGAAGCTTTCTTT
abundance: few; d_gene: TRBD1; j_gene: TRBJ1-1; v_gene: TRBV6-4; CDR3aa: CASSETGAGTEAFF; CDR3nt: TGTGCCAGCTCTGAGACAGGGGCAGGGACTGAAGCTTTCTTT
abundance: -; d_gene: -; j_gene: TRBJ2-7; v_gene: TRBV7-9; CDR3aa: CASSTLGEQYF; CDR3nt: TGTGCCAGCAGCACCTTGGGCGAGCAGTACTTC
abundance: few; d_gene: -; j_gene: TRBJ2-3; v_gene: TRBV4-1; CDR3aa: CASSQELARGTDTQYF; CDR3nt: TGCGCCAGCAGCCAAGAACTCGCCCGGGGCACAGATACGCAGTATTTT
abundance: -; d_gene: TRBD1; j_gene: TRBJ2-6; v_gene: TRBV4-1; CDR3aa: CASSQEWTGTGANVLTF; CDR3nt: TGCGCCAGCAGCCAAGAGTGGACAGGGACTGGGGCCAACGTCCTGACTTTC
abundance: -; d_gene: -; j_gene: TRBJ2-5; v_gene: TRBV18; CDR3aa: CASSLETGNQETQYF; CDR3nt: TGTGCCAGCTCACTCGAGACAGGAAACCAAGAGACCCAGTACTTC
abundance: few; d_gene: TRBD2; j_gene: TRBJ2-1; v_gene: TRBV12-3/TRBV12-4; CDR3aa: CASSFQTSGSLEQFF; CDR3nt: TGTGCCAGCAGTTTTCAGACTAGCGGGAGTCTTGAGCAGTTCTTC
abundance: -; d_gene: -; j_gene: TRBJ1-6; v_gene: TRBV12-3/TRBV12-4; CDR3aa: CASSFNRDNSPLHF; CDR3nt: TGTGCCAGCAGTTTTAACAGGGATAATTCACCCCTCCACTTT